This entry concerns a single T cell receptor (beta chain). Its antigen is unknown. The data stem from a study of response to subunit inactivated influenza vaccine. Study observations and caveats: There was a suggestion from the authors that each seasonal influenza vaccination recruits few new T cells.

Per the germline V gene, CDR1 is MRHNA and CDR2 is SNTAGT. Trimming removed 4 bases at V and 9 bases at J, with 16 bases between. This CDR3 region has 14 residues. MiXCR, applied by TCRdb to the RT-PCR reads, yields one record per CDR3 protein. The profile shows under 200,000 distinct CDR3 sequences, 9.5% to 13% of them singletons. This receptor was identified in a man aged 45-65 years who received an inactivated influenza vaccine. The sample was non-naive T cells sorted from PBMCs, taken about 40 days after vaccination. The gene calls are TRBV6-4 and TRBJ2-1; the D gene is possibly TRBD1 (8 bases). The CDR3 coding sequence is TGTGCCAGCAGTGCGGACAGGGAGGGTGGTGAGCAGTTCTTC. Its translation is CASSADREGGEQFF.